These 26 T cell receptor beta chains were all obtained from the same sample, sequenced in a study of Ad26.COV2.S vaccination and SARS-CoV-2 variants. Only in-frame clones appear in the TCRdb table, and some are missing; sequencing was by immunoSEQ multiplex PCR. The table includes around 450,000 clones, approximately 87% detected once. Treatment noted: over 15 received Ad26.COV2.S at low or high dose, single or two shots; 5 received placebo; per-sample allocation not given. The investigators took samples on day 63 after the first vaccine or placebo injection. The specimen was peripheral blood, collected in a trial of Ad26.COV2.S vaccine versus placebo. The origin of the receptors is a person aged 18-65 years who received the Ad26.COV2.S COVID-19 vaccine or a placebo.

This clone was seen a handful of times. The genes are TRBV28 and TRBJ1-6; 7 bases line up with TRBD1. With 3 bases clipped from V and 7 bases from J, the junction kept 6 bases outside the gene matches. This CDR3 spans 15 amino acids. Germline lookup yields CDR1 MDHEN and CDR2 SYDVKM. The CDR3 coding sequence is TGTGCCAGCAGTTTTCTATCAGGGGGGAATTCACCCCTCCACTTT. Protein: CASSFLSGGNSPLHF.

This chain's CDR3 is CASSLGPNREEAFF. The CDR3 DNA reads as TGTGCCAGCAGCTTAGGCCCCAACCGGGAAGAAGCTTTCTTT. V is TRBV7-8 and J is TRBJ1-1, with D unclear. This CDR3 contains 14 residues. V was trimmed by 1 base and J by 8 bases, leaving 14 bases between them. In germline, CDR1 is SGHVS, CDR2 FQNEAQ.

The chain recombines TRBV30 with TRBJ1-2; 12 nucleotides match TRBD1. With 2 bases clipped from V and 8 bases from J, the junction kept 27 bases outside the gene matches. This CDR3 comprises 21 residues. The germline V gene encodes CDR1 GTSNPN and CDR2 SVGIG (reference sequence). In DNA form, the CDR3 reads TGTGCCTGGAGTACCGGGGGACAGGGGGCGAGGAATTCCCCGGGGTTTTTGGGCTACACCTTC. Translating gives CAWSTGGQGARNSPGFLGYTF.

The gene calls are TRBV7-9 and TRBJ2-7; tentative D call: TRBD1 (5 bases). The CDR3 runs 15 residues. The V gene's germline CDR1 is SEHNR and CDR2 FQNEAQ (reference sequence). Trimming stripped 1 base from V and 5 bases from J, with 15 bases between. In DNA form, the CDR3 reads TGTGCCAGCAGCTTAGTTTGGGCAGGGCAAGACGAGCAGTACTTC. Its translation is CASSLVWAGQDEQYF.

CDR3 sequence: CAWLSWTRGGFYGYTF. The DNA of the CDR3 is TGTGCCTGGCTCTCCTGGACAAGGGGGGGCTTTTATGGCTACACCTTC. The rearrangement uses TRBV30 and TRBJ1-2; TRBD1 is a possible D gene (6 bases). The CDR3 loop spans 16 amino acids. V lost 5 bases to trimming and J lost 5 bases, with 24 bases between them. The germline gives CDR1 GTSNPN, CDR2 SVGIG (reference sequence).

The chain is built from TRBV10-3 and TRBJ2-5; D possibly matches TRBD1 or TRBD2 (5 bases each). Trimming stripped 6 bases from V and 1 base from J, with 9 bases between. Germline V gene sequence: CDR1 ENHRY, CDR2 SYGVKD. The CDR3 covers 13 residues. The CDR3 coding sequence is TGTGCCATCAGGAGGGACGGCCAAGAGACCCAGTACTTC. Translating gives CAIRRDGQETQYF.

The chain uses TRBV4-1 and TRBJ1-5; D possibly corresponds to TRBD1 (5 bases). With 2 bases removed from V and 6 bases from J, the gap between germline ends came to 17 bases. Germline assignment: CDR1 MGHRA and CDR2 YSYEKL. The CDR3 has 16 residues. CDR3 loop: CASSQPHGGGGQPQHF. CDR3 nucleotide sequence: TGCGCCAGCAGCCAACCCCACGGGGGTGGAGGTCAGCCCCAGCATTTT.

J is TRBJ2-7 and V is TRBV14, with 9 nucleotides matching TRBD2. With 4 bases clipped from V and 8 bases from J, the junction kept 9 bases outside the gene matches. The CDR3 covers 14 residues. CDR1 and CDR2 (germline): SGHDN, FVKESK. Here the CDR3 DNA reads TGTGCCAGCAGCCTTAGCGGGAGCCCCTGGAAGCAGTACTTC. Encoded protein: CASSLSGSPWKQYF.

This chain joins TRBV6-1 and TRBJ2-5; the D call may be TRBD1 or TRBD2 (5 bases each). The germline V gene encodes CDR1 MNHNS and CDR2 SASEGT. V shed 0 bases and J shed 3 bases, with 20 bases lying between them. The CDR3 is 18 amino acids. Written as DNA, the CDR3 is TGTGCCAGCAGTGAAGCGAGGGTAGGGACGGTGGGAGAAGAGACCCAGTACTTC. As protein: CASSEARVGTVGEETQYF.

J is TRBJ2-7 and V is TRBV7-9; 7 nucleotides match TRBD1. CDR1 is SEHNR and CDR2 is FQNEAQ in the germline V gene (reference sequence). V was pared by 4 bases and J by 0 bases, with 6 bases of the junction left unmatched. The CDR3 is 15 residues long. This CDR3 is CASSSGQSSSYEQYF. CDR3 DNA: TGTGCCAGCAGCTCGGGACAGTCCTCCTCCTACGAGCAGTACTTC.

This chain links TRBV6-2 or TRBV6-3 with TRBJ1-5; TRBD1 matches at 11 bases. Germline V gene lookup returns CDR1 MNHEY and CDR2 SVGEGT. CDR3 length equals 17 residues. V shed 4 bases and J 4 bases; nucleotides not matched to a gene: 9. CDR3 amino acids: CASSSQRTGGLNQPQHF. The CDR3 DNA reads TGTGCCAGCAGTTCTCAAAGGACAGGGGGCCTTAATCAGCCCCAGCATTTT.

V gene TRBV7-9 combines with J gene TRBJ2-1; maybe TRBD1 (5 bases). There are 15 residues in the CDR3. Trimming left V 1 base short and J 6 bases short, with 13 bases between. Germline values: CDR1 SEHNR, CDR2 FQNEAQ (reference sequence). CDR3 residues: CASSLEVGAGNEQFF. The CDR3 DNA is TGTGCCAGCAGCTTAGAGGTAGGGGCAGGCAATGAGCAGTTCTTC. The full variable domain, completed using reference TRBV7-9 and TRBJ2-1, is DTGVSQNPRHKITKRGQNVTFRCDPISEHNRLYWYRQTLGQGPEFLTYFQNEAQLEKSRLLSDRFSAERPKGSFSTLEIQRTEQGDSAMYLCASSLEVGAGNEQFFGPGTRLTVL.

V is TRBV9 and J is TRBJ2-5, with 8 bases lining up with TRBD2. Germline V gene data show CDR1 as SGDLS and CDR2 as YYNGEE. The V segment lost 4 bases and the J segment 5 bases; nucleotides outside the gene matches: 10. The CDR3 has 15 amino acids. CDR3 loop: CASSTGLAPQETQYF. The CDR3 nucleotides read TGTGCCAGCAGCACCGGACTAGCACCCCAGGAGACCCAGTACTTC. Looking up the rest from reference TRBV9 and TRBJ2-5 gives the full variable domain: DSGVTQTPKHLITATGQRVTLRCSPRSGDLSVYWYQQSLDQGLQFLIQYYNGEERAKGNILERFSAQQFPDLHSELNLSSLELGDSALYFCASSTGLAPQETQYFGPGTRLLVL.

The CDR3 here is CASSTDRDYEQYF. CDR3 DNA: TGTGCCAGCAGCACAGACAGAGATTACGAGCAGTACTTC. The chain employs TRBV11-2 and TRBJ2-7, with a tentative D call TRBD1 (5 bases). Germline values: CDR1 SGHAT, CDR2 FQNNGV. This CDR3 is 13 amino acids long. Trimming removed 5 bases at V and 4 bases at J, with 12 bases between.

This rearrangement joins TRBV11-2 to TRBJ2-6; D not certain. Germline values: CDR1 SGHAT, CDR2 FQNNGV. The CDR3 extends over 16 amino acids. The V gene lost 5 bases and the J gene lost 2 bases, with 13 bases spanning the gap. The chain's CDR3 is CASSLGRLPGANVLTF. The CDR3 DNA reads as TGTGCCAGCAGCCTCGGACGGCTTCCTGGGGCCAACGTCCTGACTTTC.

The chain combines TRBV3-1 (or the pseudogene TRBV3-2) with TRBJ1-6, with 7 bases matching TRBD1. The V segment lost 4 bases and the J segment 10 bases; nucleotides outside the gene matches: 7. This CDR3 is 14 amino acids long. Germline-derived CDR1 and CDR2 are LGHDT and YNNKEL (reference sequence). The CDR3 loop is CASSPGQVESPLHF. The CDR3 nucleotides read TGTGCCAGCAGCCCAGGACAGGTGGAGTCACCCCTCCACTTT.

This clone occurred once. This chain joins TRBV7-8 and TRBJ2-7; D may be TRBD2 (6 bases). This CDR3 spans 14 amino acids. Germline V gene lookup returns CDR1 SGHVS and CDR2 FQNEAQ. Trimming took off 1 base at V and 1 base at J, with 8 bases between the two ends. In DNA, the CDR3 is TGTGCCAGCAGCTTAGTTGGGGGGTCCTACGAGCAGTACTTC. Encoded protein: CASSLVGGSYEQYF.

This chain connects TRBV12-3 or TRBV12-4 to TRBJ2-2; 7 positions match TRBD1. The length of the CDR3 is 13 residues. J gave up 2 bases and V 8 bases, and 2 bases lay outside the gene matches. CDR3 loop: CASGTVNTGELFF. CDR3 sequence (DNA): TGTGCCAGCGGGACAGTTAACACCGGGGAGCTGTTTTTT.

V and J are TRBV7-9 and TRBJ1-2; D gene uncertain. Germline CDR1 reads SEHNR; CDR2 reads FQNEAQ (reference sequence). The V end lost 2 bases, the J end lost 0 bases, and 7 bases lay between the germline ends. CDR3 length: 14 residues. The CDR3 DNA follows: TGTGCCAGCAGCTTAAGTTTAGCTAACTATGGCTACACCTTC. Translating gives CASSLSLANYGYTF. Full variable domain (remainder filled in from reference TRBV7-9 and TRBJ1-2): DTGVSQNPRHKITKRGQNVTFRCDPISEHNRLYWYRQTLGQGPEFLTYFQNEAQLEKSRLLSDRFSAERPKGSFSTLEIQRTEQGDSAMYLCASSLSLANYGYTFGSGTRLTVV.

CDR3 DNA: TGCGCCAGCAGCTTGGTGCCCGGGGCGGAGACCCAGTACTTC. It encodes CASSLVPGAETQYF. V is TRBV5-1 and J is TRBJ2-5; either TRBD1 or TRBD2 may fit D (5 bases each). The germline gives CDR1 SGHRS, CDR2 YFSETQ. Trimming left V 0 bases short and J 5 bases short, with 11 bases between. CDR3 length equals 14 residues.

The rearrangement links TRBV6-5 to TRBJ2-3; D may be TRBD1 or TRBD2 (5 bases each). Trimming took 2 bases from V and 3 from J, leaving 9 bases between them. CDR1 MNHEY and CDR2 SVGAGI come from the germline V gene. This CDR3 spans 14 amino acids. CDR3 loop: CASSYGGLTDTQYF. Written as DNA, the CDR3 is TGTGCCAGCAGTTACGGGGGATTGACAGATACGCAGTATTTT.

This clone was observed once. J is TRBJ2-3 and V is TRBV7-9; no clear D. The germline V gene encodes CDR1 SEHNR and CDR2 FQNEAQ (reference sequence). The V end was cut by 5 bases, the J end by 4 bases, with 13 bases between. CDR3 length: 14 amino acids. CDR3: CASSLGLRADTQYF. CDR3 nucleotides: TGTGCCAGCAGCCTTGGCCTCCGGGCAGATACGCAGTATTTT.

The V gene is TRBV6-5, the J gene TRBJ2-7; D gene ambiguous. Trimming pared 5 bases from V and 2 bases from J, leaving 10 bases between. Germline V CDR1 and CDR2: MNHEY, SVGAGI. The CDR3 covers 13 residues. CDR3 DNA: TGTGCCAGCAGTCGTAGCCGTCCCTACGAGCAGTACTTC. It is translated as CASSRSRPYEQYF.

The chain links TRBV7-2 to TRBJ1-1, with D perhaps matching TRBD1 (5 bases). The V end was cut by 5 bases, the J end by 0 bases, with 7 bases between. Germline-derived CDR1 and CDR2 are SGHTA and FQGNSA. The CDR3 contains 13 residues. The CDR3 DNA reads as TGTGCCAGCAGCCAACAGGTGAACACTGAAGCTTTCTTT. This gives the protein CASSQQVNTEAFF.

The chain links TRBV5-4 to TRBJ1-1; the D gene is possibly TRBD1 (6 bases). The CDR3 length is 14 residues. Trimming pared 1 base from V and 3 bases from J, leaving 10 bases between. Per the germline V gene, CDR1 is SGHNT and CDR2 is YYREEE (reference sequence). Written as DNA, the CDR3 is TGTGCCAGCAGCTTGTCGGGGGGCGACACTGAAGCTTTCTTT. This gives the protein CASSLSGGDTEAFF. The full variable domain, its missing parts supplied by reference TRBV5-4 and TRBJ1-1, is ETGVTQSPTHLIKTRGQQVTLRCSSQSGHNTVSWYQQALGQGPQFIFQYYREEENGRGNFPPRFSGLQFPNYSSELNVNALELDDSALYLCASSLSGGDTEAFFGQGTRLTVV.

This clone was counted many times. The gene calls are TRBV24-1 and TRBJ1-1, with D perhaps matching TRBD1 (5 bases). Germline CDR1 KGHDR, CDR2 SFDVKD. The germline V and J ends were trimmed by 10 bases and 4 bases, with 18 bases remaining between them. This CDR3 has 14 residues. CDR3 DNA: TGTGCCACAAGATCCGGAGGGCAGGGCACTGAAGCTTTCTTT. Protein sequence: CATRSGGQGTEAFF.